This TCR beta chain was sequenced in a study of beta chain features in type 1 diabetes. Whole-study results and caveats: Researchers could not determine here whether HLA type influences TCRB rearrangement. For cells with high TCR expression, cDNA sequencing could yield over-representation.

CDR1 is SGHTA and CDR2 is FQGNSA in the germline V gene. The CDR3 length is 15 residues. Trimming cost V 2 bases and J 4 bases, with 12 bases left between them. Averaging roughly 120 mL, one heparinised blood draw came from each individual donor. Central memory, naive, regulatory and stem cell-like memory CD4+ cells were sorted by CD45RO/CCR7/CD25/CD127/CD95/CD27. Remarks on this clone: Its target is not known.

Expressed TCRB transcripts got sequenced, as all isolated RNA was reverse transcribed. Here immunoSEQ multiplex PCR was the method, and the copy in TCRdb shows in-frame clones only, minus some. Of some 230,000 clones listed, 9.6% were seen once; the top ten hold approximately 0.035%. The sequence was collected from a woman in her late teens or twenties in good health. Sequenced input: naive CD4+ T cells from blood. The gene calls are TRBV7-2 and TRBJ1-5; tentatively, D is TRBD1 (6 bases). The DNA for the CDR3 is TGTGCCAGCAGCTTAAGAGGGGGAGTGAATCAGCCCCAGCATTTT. It yields the protein CASSLRGGVNQPQHF.